The sequence of this TCR beta chain was determined in a study of cytomegalovirus exposure and HLA in healthy donors. Study results and limitations: Researchers catalogued about 160 TCR beta chains as cytomegalovirus-associated. A likely sequencing artifact accounted for one observed cluster of highly shared sequence variants. In an earlier analysis, about 87% or about 30%: the productive usage of most TCR beta V segments. In a later analysis, at a false discovery rate of 0.05, under 20,000 TCR beta sequences matched HLA alleles.

60 Vbeta and 13 Jbeta primers were used in PCR. Generated by immunoSEQ multiplex PCR, the TCRdb table keeps only in-frame clones and is missing some. The table has about 70,000 clones, roughly 85% seen once. Concerning this clone itself: Its antigen is undetermined.

CDR3 length equals 18 residues. Germline CDR1 is KGHSH and CDR2 is LQKENI. Germline trimming cut 4 bases from V and 0 bases from J; bases unmatched to any gene: 10. The chain combines TRBV18 with TRBJ2-1; 9 nucleotides match TRBD2. The TCR sequence derives from a woman aged 30 to 39 in good health and CMV-seronegative. Sequenced: PBMCs. The CDR3 sequence is CASSLPASGTSSYNEQFF. The CDR3 coding sequence is TGTGCCAGCTCACTACCGGCTAGCGGGACGAGCTCCTACAATGAGCAGTTCTTC.